The clone carrying this T cell receptor (beta chain) was seen repeatedly, ten times or more. Its target is unknown. Time point in this sample: patch test 2, 6 weeks after DPC sensitization. Regarding treatment: therapeutic diphenylcyclopropenone sensitization with weekly scalp DPC. This CDR3 is 13 amino acids long. Germline V gene lookup returns CDR1 SGHTA and CDR2 FQGTGA. Trimming stripped 6 bases from V and 2 bases from J, with 10 bases between. This entry belongs to a study of human T cells and chemical hapten exposure. Findings and limits, study-wide: Positive correlation was observed between PT1 expanded TCR counts and patch test score.

TCRdb re-derived calls from the RACE reads in MiXCR, one entry per CDR3 protein. The repertoire holds around 360,000 distinct CDR3 sequences, with about 6% as singletons. The clonotype was recovered from a woman younger than 30 with alopecia areata. Some clones in this sample may be carry-over from other donors' samples. The V call is TRBV7-3, the J call TRBJ1-1, with D perhaps matching TRBD1 (5 bases). The sequences come from whole blood, collected in connection with sensitization to the hapten diphenylcyclopropenone (DPC). The CDR3 protein is CASSWTHNTEAFF. For the CDR3, the DNA is TGTGCCAGCAGTTGGACACATAACACTGAAGCTTTCTTT.